This T cell receptor beta chain was identified in a study of beta chain features in type 1 diabetes. Notes on the study in general: TCRB CDR3s were moderately but significantly shorter in Type 1 diabetes patients in all four CD4+ subsets.

Every isolated RNA sample was fully reverse transcribed, so sequencing captured expressed TCRB transcripts. Assay: immunoSEQ multiplex PCR; the TCRdb copy retains only in-frame clones and omits some. Of fewer than 250,000 clones in the sample, over 8.5% were seen once. The germline gives CDR1 SGHAT, CDR2 FQNNGV. CDR3 length: 15 residues. The ends were cut back, 6 bases at V and 2 bases at J, with 17 bases in the middle. A word on this clone: Its antigen is unknown.

The specimen was naive CD4+ T cells from blood. J is TRBJ2-7 and V is TRBV11-2; a weak D match, TRBD2 (6 bases). The receptor was derived from a woman younger than 35 in good health. CDR3 DNA sequence: TGTGCCAGCAGTTACAACCGGGACTTTCCCTACGAGCAGTACTTC. Protein sequence: CASSYNRDFPYEQYF.